The source of this T cell receptor beta chain is a study of shared clonotypes between healthy human individuals. Overall study findings and caveats: Among non-shared clonotypes, generation probabilities were lower than among those shared by all four donors.

In regard to this clone: Antigen unknown.

Clones were sequenced by immunoSEQ multiplex PCR, and TCRdb holds only the in-frame ones, with some missing. In the table there are around 2,000,000 clones, roughly 95% of which are singletons. Selected positively for CCR7 and CD45RO-negative, naive CD8 cells excluded terminally differentiated effector memory CD45RA+ cells. The specimen was naive CD8+ T cells sorted from blood. The TCR comes from a man younger than 30 in good health.

This CDR3 reads CASSREGYDNYGYTF. The CDR3 DNA reads TGTGCCAGCAGCCGCGAGGGGTACGATAACTATGGCTACACCTTC. The chain recombines TRBV5-4 with TRBJ1-2; possible D gene TRBD1, 5 bases. Trimming stripped 4 bases from V and 1 base from J, with 14 bases between. CDR3 length: 15 residues. CDR1 is SGHNT and CDR2 is YYREEE in the germline V gene (reference sequence).